What follows is one T cell receptor beta chain and its context. This record comes from a study of OX40 agonist ivuxolimab in advanced cancers. Sequencing was performed with immunoSEQ multiplex PCR; in TCRdb, only in-frame clones are kept and a portion is missing. The sample shows over 40,000 clones, approximately 84% of them seen only once. This sequence originates from an adult with an advanced solid tumor such as melanoma, head and neck, liver or kidney cancer. The sequencing used CD4+ or CD8+ T cells sorted from blood, collected in a trial of the OX40 agonist ivuxolimab.

DNA for the CDR3: TGTGCCAGCAGGTGGGACAATGAGCAGTTCTTC. It translates to CASRWDNEQFF. The gene calls are TRBV6-1 and TRBJ2-1, with D unresolved. With 6 bases removed from V and 5 bases from J, the gap between germline ends came to 5 bases. CDR1 is MNHNS and CDR2 is SASEGT in the germline V gene. The CDR3 has 11 amino acids.